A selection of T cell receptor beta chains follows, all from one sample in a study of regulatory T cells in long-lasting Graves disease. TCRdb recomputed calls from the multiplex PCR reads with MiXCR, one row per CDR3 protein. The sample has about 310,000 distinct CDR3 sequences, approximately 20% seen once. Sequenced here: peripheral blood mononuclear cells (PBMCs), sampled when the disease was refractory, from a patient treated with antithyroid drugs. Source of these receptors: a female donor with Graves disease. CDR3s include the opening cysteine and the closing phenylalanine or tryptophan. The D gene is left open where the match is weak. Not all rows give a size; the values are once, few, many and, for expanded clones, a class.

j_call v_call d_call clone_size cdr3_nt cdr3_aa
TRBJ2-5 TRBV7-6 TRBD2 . TGTGCCAGCAGCCGAGGACTAGCGGGAGGTGGAAAGACCCAGTACTTC CASSRGLAGGGKTQYF
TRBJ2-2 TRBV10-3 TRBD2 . TGTGCCATCAGTGAGGGTTTAAGCGGGAGAGAGCTGTTTTTT CAISEGLSGRELFF
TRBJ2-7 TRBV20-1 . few TGCAGTGCTAGAGATGAGGGAGGCCACAAACCCTACGAGCAGTACTTC CSARDEGGHKPYEQYF
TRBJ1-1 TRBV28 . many TGTGCCATCCGAACGAACACTGAAGCTTTCTTT CAIRTNTEAFF
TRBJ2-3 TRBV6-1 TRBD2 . TGTGCCAGCAGTCGGACACCACTAGCGGGGGGCACAGATACGCAGTATTTT CASSRTPLAGGTDTQYF
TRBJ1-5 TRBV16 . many TGTGCCAGCAGCCAAATGGGGGAGACGGGCCAGCCCCAGCATTTT CASSQMGETGQPQHF
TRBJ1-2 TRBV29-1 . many TGCAGCGTTGAAACAGGCTATGGCTACACCTTC CSVETGYGYTF
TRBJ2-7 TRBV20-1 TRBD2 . TGCAGTGCTAGCACTTTAGCGGGAGTGTACGAGCAGTACTTC CSASTLAGVYEQYF
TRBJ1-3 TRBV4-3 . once TGCGCCAGCAGCCAAGGCAACGACTCTGGAAACACCATATATTTT CASSQGNDSGNTIYF
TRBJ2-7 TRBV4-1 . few TGCGCCAGCAGCCAAGAGAGGGTAGCTTTCGCCCCCTACGAGCAGTACTTC CASSQERVAFAPYEQYF
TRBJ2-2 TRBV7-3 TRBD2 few TGTGCCAGCTCAGAGGGGCTAGCGGGAGTCGGGGAGCTGTTTTTT CASSEGLAGVGELFF
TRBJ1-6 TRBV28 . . TGTGCCAGCAGTGAAACAGGGCACGAGAGTTCACCCCTCCACTTT CASSETGHESSPLHF
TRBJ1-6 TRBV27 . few TGTGCCAGCAGTTTATCTCCCAGCTCACCCCTCCACTTT CASSLSPSSPLHF
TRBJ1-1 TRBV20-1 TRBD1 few TGCAGTGCCCAAAGACAGGGCAACACTGAAGCTTTCTTT CSAQRQGNTEAFF
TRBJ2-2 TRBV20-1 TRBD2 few TGCAGTGCGAAAGTACTAGCGGAATATAACACCGGGGAGCTGTTTTTT CSAKVLAEYNTGELFF
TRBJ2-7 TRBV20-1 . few TGCAGTGCTAGTGCCGCCAGGGGTCACCCCTACGAGCAGTACTTC CSASAARGHPYEQYF
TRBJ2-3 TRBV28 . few TGTGCCAGCACCTCTCACGGGACTTACCGACCCACAGATACGCAGTATTTT CASTSHGTYRPTDTQYF
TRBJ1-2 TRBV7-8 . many TGTGCCAGCAGCGCACACAGGGACGGGGATGGCTACACCTTC CASSAHRDGDGYTF
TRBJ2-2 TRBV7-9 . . TGTGCCAGCAGCTTAGTAGGAGCGGTTACATCCGGGGAGCTGTTTTTT CASSLVGAVTSGELFF
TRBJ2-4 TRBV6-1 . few TGTGCCAGCAGTGAAGGCTGGGGTACCGGGACAACGAACATTCAGTACTTC CASSEGWGTGTTNIQYF
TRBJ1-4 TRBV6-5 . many TGTGCCAGCAGTTACGGGCTTGCAACTAATGAAAAACTGTTTTTT CASSYGLATNEKLFF
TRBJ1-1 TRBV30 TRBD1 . TGTGCCTGGAGAACCGGACAGGAGGGGAACACTGAAGCTTTCTTT CAWRTGQEGNTEAFF
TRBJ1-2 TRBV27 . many TGTGCCAGCAGTCTATCCCATGTGGGGGGCGCGGGTCTTGGCTACACCTTC CASSLSHVGGAGLGYTF
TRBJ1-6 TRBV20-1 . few TGCAGTGCTAGAGAGATCAGGGGCGAGGGATCACCCCTCCACTTT CSAREIRGEGSPLHF
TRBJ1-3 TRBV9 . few TGTGCCAGCAGCAGGGGGACCCTACGGATAGACACCATATATTTT CASSRGTLRIDTIYF
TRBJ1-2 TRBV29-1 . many TGCAGCGTTGAAGTCGTAGGAGGTCATGGCTACACCTTC CSVEVVGGHGYTF
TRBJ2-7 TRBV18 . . TGTGCCAGCTCCCCCCTGGGGGAGCAGTGCTTC CASSPLGEQCF
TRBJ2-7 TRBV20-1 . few TGCAGTGCTAGAGATCGTAGGGGATCCTACGAGCAGTACTTC CSARDRRGSYEQYF
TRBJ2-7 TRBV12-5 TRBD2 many TGTGCTAGTGGTTTGGACGAGACTAGCGGGAGGTACGAGCAGTACTTC CASGLDETSGRYEQYF
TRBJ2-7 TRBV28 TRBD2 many TGTGCCAGCAGTTTATCACTAGCGGGAGTAAGAGAGCAGTACTTC CASSLSLAGVREQYF
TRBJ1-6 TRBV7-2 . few TGTGCCAGCAGCTTTCTTAACCGCGTGGGTTCACCCCTCCACTTT CASSFLNRVGSPLHF
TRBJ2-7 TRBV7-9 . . TGTGCCAGCAGCCGCGCCGGCATGGGGGACTACGAGCAGTACTTC CASSRAGMGDYEQYF
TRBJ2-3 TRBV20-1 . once TGCAGTGTTGAAAAGAGCACAGATACGCAGTATTTT CSVEKSTDTQYF
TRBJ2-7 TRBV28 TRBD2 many TGTGCCAGCAGTTTACTAACTAGCGGGAGTATCCACGAGCAGTACTTC CASSLLTSGSIHEQYF
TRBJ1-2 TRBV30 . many TGTGCCTGGAACAGGGCCGGTGGCTACACCTTC CAWNRAGGYTF
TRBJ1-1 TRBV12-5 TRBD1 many TGTGCTAGTGGAACCGGGACAGTGAACACTGAAGCTTTCTTT CASGTGTVNTEAFF
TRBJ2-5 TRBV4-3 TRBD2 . TGCGCCAGCAGCCAAGACATAGCGGGAGAGACCCAGTACTTC CASSQDIAGETQYF
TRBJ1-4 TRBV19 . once TGTGCCAGTAGTATAGGCCCCGGGACGGTTAATGAAAAACTGTTTTTT CASSIGPGTVNEKLFF
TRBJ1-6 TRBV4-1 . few TGCGCCAGCAGCCACGGACAAGAGGCCTATAATTCACCCCTCCACTTT CASSHGQEAYNSPLHF
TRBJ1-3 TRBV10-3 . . TGTGCCATCAGTGAGTCGATGTGGGACATCTCTGGAAACACCATATATTTT CAISESMWDISGNTIYF
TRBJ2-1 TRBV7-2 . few TGTGCCAGCAGTCTCCAGTACAATGAGCAGTTCTTC CASSLQYNEQFF
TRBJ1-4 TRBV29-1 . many TGCAGCGTGACGGGGCCCCTTGAAGAAAAACTGTTTTTT CSVTGPLEEKLFF
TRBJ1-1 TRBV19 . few TGTGCCAGTAGTATAGGAGCGCGGACTGAAGCTTTCTTT CASSIGARTEAFF
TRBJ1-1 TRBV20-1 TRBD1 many TGCAGTGCCCACCAGGGACAGCCGAACACTGAAGCTTTCTTT CSAHQGQPNTEAFF
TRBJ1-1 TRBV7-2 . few TGTGCCAGCAGCTTCCTACCGGGACAAAATTGGGGCACTGAAGCTTTCTTT CASSFLPGQNWGTEAFF
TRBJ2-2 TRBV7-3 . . TGTGCCAGCAGCTTACGTAGGGGGAACACCGGGGAGCTGTTTTTT CASSLRRGNTGELFF
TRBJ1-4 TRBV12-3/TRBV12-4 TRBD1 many TGTGCCATCTCCCGACAGGGAAATGAAAAACTGTTTTTT CAISRQGNEKLFF
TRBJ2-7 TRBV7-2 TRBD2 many TGTGCCAGCAGCCGGGGGACTAGGGAGTACTTC CASSRGTREYF
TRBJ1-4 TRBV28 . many TGTGCCAGCAGTGTTAGGGGGAGAGATGAAAAACTGTTTTTT CASSVRGRDEKLFF
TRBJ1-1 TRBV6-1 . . TGTGCCAGCAACCCATACGGTGGCACTGAAGCTTTCTTT CASNPYGGTEAFF
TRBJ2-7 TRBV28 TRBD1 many TGTGCCAGCAGGGGACAGGGCTGGGAGCAGTACTTC CASRGQGWEQYF
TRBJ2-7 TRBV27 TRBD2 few TGTGCCAGCAGTCCTAGCGGGGACGCTTACGAGCAGTACTTC CASSPSGDAYEQYF
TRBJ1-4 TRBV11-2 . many TGTGCCAGCAGCTTATTCGGAATGGGGGAAAAACTGTTTTTT CASSLFGMGEKLFF
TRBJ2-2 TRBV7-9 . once TGTGCCAGCAGCAACCCCCCGTTGGTGAACACCGGGGAGCTGTTTTTT CASSNPPLVNTGELFF
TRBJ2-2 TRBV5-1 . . TGCGCCAGCAGCAAGGACAGAAGGAACACCGGGGAGCTGTTTTTT CASSKDRRNTGELFF